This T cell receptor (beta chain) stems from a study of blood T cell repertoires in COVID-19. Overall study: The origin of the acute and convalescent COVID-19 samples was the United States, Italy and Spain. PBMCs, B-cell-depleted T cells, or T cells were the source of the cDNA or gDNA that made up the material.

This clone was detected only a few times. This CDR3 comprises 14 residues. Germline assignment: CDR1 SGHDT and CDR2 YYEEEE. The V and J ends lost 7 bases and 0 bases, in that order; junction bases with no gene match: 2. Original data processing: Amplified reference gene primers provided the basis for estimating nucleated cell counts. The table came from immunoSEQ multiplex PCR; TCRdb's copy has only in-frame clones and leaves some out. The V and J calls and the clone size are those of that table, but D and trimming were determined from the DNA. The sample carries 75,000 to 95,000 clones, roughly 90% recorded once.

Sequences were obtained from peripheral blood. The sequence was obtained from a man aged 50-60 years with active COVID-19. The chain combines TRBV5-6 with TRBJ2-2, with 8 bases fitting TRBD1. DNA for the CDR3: TGTGCCAGCGACAGGGGAGCGAACACCGGGGAGCTGTTTTTT. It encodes CASDRGANTGELFF.